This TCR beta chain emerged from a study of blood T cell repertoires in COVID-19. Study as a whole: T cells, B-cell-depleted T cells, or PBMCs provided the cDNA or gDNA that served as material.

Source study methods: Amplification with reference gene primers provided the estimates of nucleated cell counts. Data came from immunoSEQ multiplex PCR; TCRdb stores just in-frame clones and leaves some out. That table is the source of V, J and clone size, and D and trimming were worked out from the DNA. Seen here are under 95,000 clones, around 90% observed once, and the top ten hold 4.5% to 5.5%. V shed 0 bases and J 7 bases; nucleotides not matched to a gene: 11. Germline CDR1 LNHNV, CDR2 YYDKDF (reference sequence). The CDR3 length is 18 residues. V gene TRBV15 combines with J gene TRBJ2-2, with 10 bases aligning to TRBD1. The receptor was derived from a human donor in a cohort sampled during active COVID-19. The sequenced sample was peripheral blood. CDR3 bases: TGTGCCACCAGCAGAGACCGGGCGGGACAGGGGAGCGGCGGGGAGCTGTTTTTT. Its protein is CATSRDRAGQGSGGELFF.